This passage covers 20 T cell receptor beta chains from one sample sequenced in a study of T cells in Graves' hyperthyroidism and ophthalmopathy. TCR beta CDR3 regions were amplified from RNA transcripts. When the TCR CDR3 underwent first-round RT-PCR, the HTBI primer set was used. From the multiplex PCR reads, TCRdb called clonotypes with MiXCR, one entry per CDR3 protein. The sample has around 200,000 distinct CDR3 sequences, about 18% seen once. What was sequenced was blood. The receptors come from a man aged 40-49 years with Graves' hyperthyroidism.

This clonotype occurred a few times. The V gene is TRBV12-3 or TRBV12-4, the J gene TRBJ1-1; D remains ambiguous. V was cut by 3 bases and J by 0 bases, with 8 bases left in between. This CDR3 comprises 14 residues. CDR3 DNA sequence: TGTGCCAGCAGTTTCGCGATCATGAACACTGAAGCTTTCTTT. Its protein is CASSFAIMNTEAFF.

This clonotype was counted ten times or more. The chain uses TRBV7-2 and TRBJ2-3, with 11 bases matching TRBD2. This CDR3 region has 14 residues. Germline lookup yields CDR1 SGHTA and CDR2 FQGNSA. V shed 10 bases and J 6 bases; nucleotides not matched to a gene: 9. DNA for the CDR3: TGTGCCAAAGTTAGCGGGGGGGCCGGGGATACGCAGTATTTT. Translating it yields CAKVSGGAGDTQYF.

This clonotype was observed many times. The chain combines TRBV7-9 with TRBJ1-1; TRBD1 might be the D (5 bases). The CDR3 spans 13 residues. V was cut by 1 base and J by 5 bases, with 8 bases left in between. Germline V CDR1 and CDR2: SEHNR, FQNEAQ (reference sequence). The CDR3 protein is CASSLDGATEAFF. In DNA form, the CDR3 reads TGTGCCAGCAGCTTAGATGGGGCTACTGAAGCTTTCTTT.

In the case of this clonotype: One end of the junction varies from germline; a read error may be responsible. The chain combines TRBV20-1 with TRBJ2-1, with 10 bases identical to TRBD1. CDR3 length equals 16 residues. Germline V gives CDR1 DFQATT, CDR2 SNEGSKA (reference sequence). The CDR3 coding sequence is TGCAGTGCTCGGGGACAGGGGCCGAGCTCCTACAATAAGCAGTTCTTC. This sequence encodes CSARGQGPSSYNKQFF.

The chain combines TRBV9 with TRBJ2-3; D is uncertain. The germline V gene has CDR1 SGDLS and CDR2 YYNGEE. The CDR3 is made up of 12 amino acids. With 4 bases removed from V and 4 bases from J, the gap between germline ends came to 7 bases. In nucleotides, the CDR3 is TGTGCCAGCAGCATAGTCGCAGATACGCAGTATTTT. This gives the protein CASSIVADTQYF. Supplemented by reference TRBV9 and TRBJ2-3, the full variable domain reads DSGVTQTPKHLITATGQRVTLRCSPRSGDLSVYWYQQSLDQGLQFLIQYYNGEERAKGNILERFSAQQFPDLHSELNLSSLELGDSALYFCASSIVADTQYFGPGTRLTVL.

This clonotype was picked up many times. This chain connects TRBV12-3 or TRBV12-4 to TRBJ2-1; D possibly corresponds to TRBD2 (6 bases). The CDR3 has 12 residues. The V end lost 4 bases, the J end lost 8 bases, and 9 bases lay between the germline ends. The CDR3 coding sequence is TGTGCCAGCAGTTCAACTAGCCATGAGCAGTTCTTC. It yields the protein CASSSTSHEQFF.

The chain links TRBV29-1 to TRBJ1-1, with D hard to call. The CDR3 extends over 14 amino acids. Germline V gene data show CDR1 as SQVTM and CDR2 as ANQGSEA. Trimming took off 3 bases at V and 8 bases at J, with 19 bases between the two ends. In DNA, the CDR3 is TGCAGCGTTGAGAATGGAGACGGGCCTTGGGAAGCTTTCTTT. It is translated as CSVENGDGPWEAFF.

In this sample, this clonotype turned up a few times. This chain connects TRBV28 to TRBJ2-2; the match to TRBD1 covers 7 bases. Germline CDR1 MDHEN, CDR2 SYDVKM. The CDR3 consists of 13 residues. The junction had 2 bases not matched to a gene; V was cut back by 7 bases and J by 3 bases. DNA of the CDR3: TGTGCCAGCATGCAGGGGGACACCGGGGAGCTGTTTTTT. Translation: CASMQGDTGELFF.

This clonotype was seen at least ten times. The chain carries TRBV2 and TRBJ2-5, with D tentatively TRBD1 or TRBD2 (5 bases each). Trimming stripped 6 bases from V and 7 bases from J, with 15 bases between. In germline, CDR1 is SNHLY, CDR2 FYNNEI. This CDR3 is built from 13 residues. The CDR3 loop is CASSWDPLGTQYF. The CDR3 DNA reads TGTGCCAGCAGCTGGGACCCTCTGGGGACCCAGTACTTC.

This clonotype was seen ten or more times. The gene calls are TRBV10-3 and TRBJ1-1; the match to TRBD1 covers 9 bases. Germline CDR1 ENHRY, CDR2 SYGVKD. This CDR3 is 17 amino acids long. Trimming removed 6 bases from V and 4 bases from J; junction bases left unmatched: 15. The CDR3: CAISRLTGGAGGTEAFF. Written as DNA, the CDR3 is TGTGCCATCAGCCGCCTCACAGGGGGCGCGGGAGGCACTGAAGCTTTCTTT.

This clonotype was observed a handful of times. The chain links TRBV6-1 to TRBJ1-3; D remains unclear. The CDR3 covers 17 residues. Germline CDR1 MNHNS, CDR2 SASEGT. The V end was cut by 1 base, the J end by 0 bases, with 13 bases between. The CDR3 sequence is CASSEVWAPLSGNTIYF. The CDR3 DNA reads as TGTGCCAGCAGTGAAGTTTGGGCACCACTCTCTGGAAACACCATATATTTT.

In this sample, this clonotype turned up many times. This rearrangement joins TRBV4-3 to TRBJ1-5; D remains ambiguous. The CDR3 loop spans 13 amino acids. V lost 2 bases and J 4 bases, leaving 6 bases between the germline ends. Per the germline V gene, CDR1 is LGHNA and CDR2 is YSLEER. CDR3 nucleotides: TGCGCCAGCAGCCAACTTCCAAATCAGCCCCAGCATTTT. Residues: CASSQLPNQPQHF.

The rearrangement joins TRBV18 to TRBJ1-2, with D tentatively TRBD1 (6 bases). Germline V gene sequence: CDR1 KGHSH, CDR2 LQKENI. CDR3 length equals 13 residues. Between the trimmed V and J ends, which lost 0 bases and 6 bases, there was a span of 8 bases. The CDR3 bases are TGTGCCAGCTCACCACCCGGGACACATGGCTACACCTTC. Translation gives CASSPPGTHGYTF.

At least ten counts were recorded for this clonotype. The CDR3 DNA is TGTGCCAGCAGTCCCCGACTAGCGGGGGGCTTCAGCTCCTACAATGAGCAGTTCTTC. It codes for CASSPRLAGGFSSYNEQFF. This chain links TRBV28 with TRBJ2-1; TRBD2 aligns across 13 bases. Losses at the gene ends were 5 bases for V and 0 bases for J; bases not matched to a gene: 10. CDR3 length equals 19 residues. Germline V CDR1 and CDR2: MDHEN, SYDVKM.

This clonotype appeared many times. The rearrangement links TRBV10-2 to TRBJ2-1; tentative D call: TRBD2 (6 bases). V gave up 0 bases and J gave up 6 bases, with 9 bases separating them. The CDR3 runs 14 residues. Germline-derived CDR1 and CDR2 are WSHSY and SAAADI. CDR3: CASSESPTSNEQFF. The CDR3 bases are TGCGCCAGCAGTGAGTCCCCGACTAGCAATGAGCAGTTCTTC.

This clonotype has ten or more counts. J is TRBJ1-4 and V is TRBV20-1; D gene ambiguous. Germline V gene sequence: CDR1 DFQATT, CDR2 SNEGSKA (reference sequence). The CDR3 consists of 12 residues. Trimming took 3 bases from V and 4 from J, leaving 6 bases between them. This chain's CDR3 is CSASNSNEKLFF. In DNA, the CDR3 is TGCAGTGCTAGTAACAGTAATGAAAAACTGTTTTTT.

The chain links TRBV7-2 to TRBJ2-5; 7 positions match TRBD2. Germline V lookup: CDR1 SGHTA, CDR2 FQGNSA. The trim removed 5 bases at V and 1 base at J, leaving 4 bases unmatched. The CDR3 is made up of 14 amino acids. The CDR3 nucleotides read TGTGCCAGCAGCATAGGACTAGGCCAAGAGACCCAGTACTTC. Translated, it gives CASSIGLGQETQYF.

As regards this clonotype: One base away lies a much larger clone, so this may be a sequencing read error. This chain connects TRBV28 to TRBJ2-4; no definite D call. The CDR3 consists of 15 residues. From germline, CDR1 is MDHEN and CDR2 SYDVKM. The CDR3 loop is CAGSAAGATKNIQYF. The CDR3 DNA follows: TGTGCCGGCAGCGCCGCCGGCGCGACCAAAAACATTCAGTACTTC. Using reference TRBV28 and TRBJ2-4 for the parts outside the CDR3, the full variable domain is DVKVTQSSRYLVKRTGEKVFLECVQDMDHENMFWYRQDPGLGLRLIYFSYDVKMKEKGDIPEGYSVSREKKERFSLILESASTNQTSMYLCAGSAAGATKNIQYFGAGTRLSVL.

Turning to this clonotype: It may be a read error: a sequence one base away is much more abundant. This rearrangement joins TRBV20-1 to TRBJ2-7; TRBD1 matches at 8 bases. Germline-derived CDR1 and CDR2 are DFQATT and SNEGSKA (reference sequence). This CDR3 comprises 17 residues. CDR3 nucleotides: TGCAGCGTTGAAGATCTTGGAGGGGCAGGGGGCACCTACGAGCAGTACTTC. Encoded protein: CSVEDLGGAGGTYEQYF.

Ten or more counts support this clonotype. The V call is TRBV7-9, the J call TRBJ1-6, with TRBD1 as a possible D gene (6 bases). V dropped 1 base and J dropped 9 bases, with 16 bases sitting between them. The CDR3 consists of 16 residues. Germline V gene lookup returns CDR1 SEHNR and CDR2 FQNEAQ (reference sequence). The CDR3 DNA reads TGTGCCAGCAGCTTAGGTCTGTCCAGGGGCTCTTCACCCCTCCACTTT. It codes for CASSLGLSRGSSPLHF.